The 18 T cell receptor beta chains presented below share a single source sample, sequenced in a study of cytomegalovirus exposure and HLA in healthy donors. PCR used 60 Vbeta primers and 13 Jbeta primers. Using immunoSEQ multiplex PCR, the repertoire was profiled, and TCRdb retains in-frame clones only, with some absent. The data include some 31,000 clones; the top ten clones carry 3% to 4%. The sequencing input was PBMCs. The receptors stem from a woman aged 40 to 49 in good health and CMV-seropositive.

The chain uses TRBV5-8 and TRBJ2-2; TRBD1 matches at 9 bases. The trim removed 4 bases at V and 5 bases at J, leaving 6 bases unmatched. This CDR3 spans 15 amino acids. Germline CDR1 reads SGHTS; CDR2 reads YDEGEE. CDR3 DNA: TGTGCCAGCAGCCCGAGGGGACAGGGAACCGGGGAGCTGTTTTTT. Residues: CASSPRGQGTGELFF.

The chain joins TRBV6-6 to TRBJ2-1; 11 positions agree with TRBD2. CDR1 MNHNY and CDR2 SVGAGI come from the germline V gene (reference sequence). V trimming: 6 bases; J trimming: 6 bases; junction bases outside the gene matches: 10. The CDR3 runs 16 residues. For the CDR3, the DNA is TGTGCCAGCAGGATAGCGGGGGGGGACGGGGGCAATGAGCAGTTCTTC. It encodes CASRIAGGDGGNEQFF.

This sequence joins TRBV29-1 and TRBJ1-1, with a weak D call TRBD1 (5 bases). The CDR3 runs to 13 residues. CDR1 is SQVTM, CDR2 ANQGSEA, per germline. Trimming removed 1 base from V and 3 bases from J, with 9 bases in between. The CDR3 nucleotides read TGCAGCGTTGAAGTGGGGGGGGACACTGAAGCTTTCTTT. Residues: CSVEVGGDTEAFF.

The chain employs TRBV29-1 and TRBJ1-4, with 8 bases aligning to TRBD1. This CDR3 is 14 amino acids long. After removal of 5 bases from V and 6 bases from J, the junction contained 8 bases not matched to a gene. In germline, CDR1 is SQVTM, CDR2 ANQGSEA. CDR3 coding DNA: TGCAGCGTTTCTAGGACAGGGTCTGATGAAAAACTGTTTTTT. Its translation: CSVSRTGSDEKLFF.

The chain employs TRBV11-1 and TRBJ2-5; D ambiguous. Trimming shortened V by 0 bases and J by 5 bases, and 7 bases separated the two germline ends. The germline V gene encodes CDR1 SGHAT and CDR2 FQDESV (reference sequence). The CDR3 is made up of 13 amino acids. This CDR3 is CASSLAILETQYF. CDR3 nucleotides: TGTGCCAGCAGCTTAGCAATACTGGAGACCCAGTACTTC.

V is TRBV5-1 and J is TRBJ1-4; 7 bases line up with TRBD1. CDR3 size: 15 residues. Germline CDR1 is SGHRS and CDR2 is YFSETQ. J was trimmed by 6 bases and V by 1 base; bases with no gene match: 6. The CDR3 sequence: CASSLRGDSHEKLFF. CDR3 DNA: TGCGCCAGCAGCTTGAGGGGGGACAGCCATGAAAAACTGTTTTTT.

The chain carries TRBV28 and TRBJ2-7; TRBD1 matches 7 bases. CDR1 MDHEN and CDR2 SYDVKM come from the germline V gene. Unmatched junction bases numbered 6, after V lost 5 bases and J lost 2 bases. The CDR3 is 14 amino acids. The CDR3 region has the DNA TGTGCCAGCAGTGACGGGACAGAAACCTACGAGCAGTACTTC. This encodes CASSDGTETYEQYF.

This chain's CDR3 is CASSDLTNRGTEAFF. In DNA form, the CDR3 reads TGTGCCAGCAGCGATCTTACCAACAGGGGCACTGAAGCTTTCTTT. The rearrangement uses TRBV6-1 and TRBJ1-1, with 7 bases aligning to TRBD1. J was trimmed by 4 bases and V by 6 bases; bases with no gene match: 11. Germline V CDR1 and CDR2: MNHNS, SASEGT. This CDR3 contains 15 residues.

This sequence joins TRBV7-3 and TRBJ2-5, with a possible D match to TRBD1 (6 bases). This CDR3 region has 14 residues. V shed 5 bases and J shed 1 base, with 11 bases lying between them. In germline, CDR1 is SGHTA, CDR2 FQGTGA. The CDR3 reads CASSPTGRQETQYF. CDR3 coding DNA: TGTGCCAGCAGCCCCACAGGGCGCCAAGAGACCCAGTACTTC. Supplemented by reference TRBV7-3 and TRBJ2-5, the full variable domain reads GAGVSQTPSNKVTEKGKYVELRCDPISGHTALYWYRQSLGQGPEFLIYFQGTGAADDSGLPNDRFFAVRPEGSVSTLKIQRTERGDSAVYLCASSPTGRQETQYFGPGTRLLVL.

The chain recombines TRBV5-1 with TRBJ2-6; D is possibly TRBD2 (5 bases). Germline CDR1 and CDR2: SGHRS and YFSETQ. Trimming removed 4 bases from V and 2 bases from J, with 10 bases in between. CDR3 length: 15 amino acids. The CDR3 region has the DNA TGCGCCAGCAGCCCAGAGGGTCCTGGGGCCAACGTCCTGACTTTC. Amino acids: CASSPEGPGANVLTF.

The V gene is TRBV5-1, the J gene TRBJ1-1, with 8 bases matching TRBD1. The CDR3 spans 16 residues. The germline CDR1 and CDR2 sequences are SGHRS and YFSETQ. V was pared by 4 bases and J by 0 bases, with 8 bases of the junction left unmatched. CDR3: CASSGGTGGLNTEAFF. Here the CDR3 DNA reads TGCGCCAGCAGCGGTGGCACAGGGGGGCTGAACACTGAAGCTTTCTTT.

This chain joins TRBV10-3 and TRBJ1-2; TRBD1 is a possible D gene (5 bases). V lost 8 bases and J lost 3, with 13 bases in between. Germline-derived CDR1 and CDR2 are ENHRY and SYGVKD. This CDR3 region has 13 residues. CDR3 in DNA: TGTGCCATCGGACAAGACAAATACTATGGCTACACCTTC. Its protein is CAIGQDKYYGYTF.

This clone is classed as medium-sized by frequency. This chain links TRBV4-3 with TRBJ2-1, with D perhaps TRBD1 (5 bases). This CDR3 has 17 amino acids. Deletions cut 1 base from V and 0 bases from J, with 13 bases between. Germline V gene sequence: CDR1 LGHNA, CDR2 YSLEER. In DNA, the CDR3 is TGCGCCAGCAGCCAAGTTAGGGGCGTCCTCTCCTACAATGAGCAGTTCTTC. Translation gives CASSQVRGVLSYNEQFF.

The V gene is TRBV6-1, the J gene TRBJ2-7, with 9 bases matching TRBD1. This CDR3 spans 13 amino acids. Germline CDR1 MNHNS, CDR2 SASEGT. With 6 bases clipped from V and 6 bases from J, the junction kept 6 bases outside the gene matches. CDR3 DNA sequence: TGTGCCAGCAGGACCGGGACAGGGTTCGAGCAGTACTTC. Its translation: CASRTGTGFEQYF.

The chain employs TRBV19 and TRBJ1-1; D might be TRBD1 (5 bases). The length of the CDR3 is 13 residues. Trimming removed 5 bases at V and 2 bases at J, with 9 bases between. Germline assignment: CDR1 LNHDA and CDR2 SQIVND (reference sequence). The CDR3 DNA sequence: TGTGCCAGTAGTGTACAGGATAACACTGAAGCTTTCTTT. Its translation is CASSVQDNTEAFF.

J is TRBJ2-7 and V is TRBV4-2, with D maybe TRBD2 (5 bases). The V end was cut by 0 bases, the J end by 1 base, with 13 bases between. CDR1 and CDR2 (germline): LGHNA, YNFKEQ. The CDR3 extends over 16 amino acids. The CDR3 bases are TGTGCCAGCAGCCAAGATGACTACCCCTTTTCCTACGAGCAGTACTTC. Translation gives CASSQDDYPFSYEQYF.

The CDR3 bases are TGTGCCAGCACCCCAGGGGGTGGGCAGTACTTC. It yields the protein CASTPGGGQYF. This sequence joins TRBV2 and TRBJ2-7; the match to TRBD1 covers 7 bases. Germline CDR1 reads SNHLY; CDR2 reads FYNNEI. This CDR3 contains 11 residues. After removal of 7 bases from V and 9 bases from J, the junction contained 6 bases not matched to a gene.

The rearrangement links TRBV9 to TRBJ2-5; TRBD2 matches 9 bases. Germline CDR1 SGDLS, CDR2 YYNGEE. Germline trimming cut 8 bases from V and 6 bases from J; bases unmatched to any gene: 14. CDR3 length: 15 amino acids. The CDR3 sequence is CASGPGSGSGKTQYF. CDR3 bases: TGTGCCAGTGGACCAGGTAGCGGGAGTGGAAAGACCCAGTACTTC.